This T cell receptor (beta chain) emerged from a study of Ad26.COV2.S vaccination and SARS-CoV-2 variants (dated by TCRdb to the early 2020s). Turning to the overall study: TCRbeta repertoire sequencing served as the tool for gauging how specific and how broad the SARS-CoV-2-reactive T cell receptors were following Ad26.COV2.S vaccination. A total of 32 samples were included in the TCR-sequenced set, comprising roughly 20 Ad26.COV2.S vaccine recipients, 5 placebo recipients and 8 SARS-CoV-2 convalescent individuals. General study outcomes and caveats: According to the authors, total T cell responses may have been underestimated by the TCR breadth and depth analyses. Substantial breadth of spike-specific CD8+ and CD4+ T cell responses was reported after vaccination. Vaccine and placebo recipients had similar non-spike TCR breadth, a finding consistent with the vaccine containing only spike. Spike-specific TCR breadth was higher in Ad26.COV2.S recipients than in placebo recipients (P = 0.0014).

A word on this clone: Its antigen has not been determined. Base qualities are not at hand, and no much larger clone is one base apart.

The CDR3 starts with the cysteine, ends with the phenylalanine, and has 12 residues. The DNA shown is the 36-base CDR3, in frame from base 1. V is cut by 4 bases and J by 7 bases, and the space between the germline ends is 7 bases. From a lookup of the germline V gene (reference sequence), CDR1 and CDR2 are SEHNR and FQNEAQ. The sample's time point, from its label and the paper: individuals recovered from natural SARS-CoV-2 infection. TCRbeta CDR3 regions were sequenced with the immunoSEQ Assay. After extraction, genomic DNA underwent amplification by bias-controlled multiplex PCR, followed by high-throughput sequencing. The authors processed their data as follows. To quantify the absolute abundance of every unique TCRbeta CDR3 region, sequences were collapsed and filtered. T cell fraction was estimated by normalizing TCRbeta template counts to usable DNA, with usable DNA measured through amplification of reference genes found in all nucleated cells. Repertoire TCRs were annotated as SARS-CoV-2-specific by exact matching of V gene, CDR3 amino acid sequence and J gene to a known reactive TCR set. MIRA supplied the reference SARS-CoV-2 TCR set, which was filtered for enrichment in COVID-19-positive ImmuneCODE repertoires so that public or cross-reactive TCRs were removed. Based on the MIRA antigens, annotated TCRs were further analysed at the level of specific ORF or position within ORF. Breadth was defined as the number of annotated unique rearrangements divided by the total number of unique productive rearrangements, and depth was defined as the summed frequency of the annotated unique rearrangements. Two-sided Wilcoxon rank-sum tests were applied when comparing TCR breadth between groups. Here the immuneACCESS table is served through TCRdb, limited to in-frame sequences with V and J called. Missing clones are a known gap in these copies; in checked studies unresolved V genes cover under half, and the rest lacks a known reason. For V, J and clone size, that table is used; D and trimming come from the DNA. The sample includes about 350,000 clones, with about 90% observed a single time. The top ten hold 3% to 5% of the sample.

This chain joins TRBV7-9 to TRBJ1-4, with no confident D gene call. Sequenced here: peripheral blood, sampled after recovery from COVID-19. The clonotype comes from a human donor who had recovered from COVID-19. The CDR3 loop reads CASSYQFEKLFF. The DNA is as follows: TGTGCCAGCAGCTACCAGTTTGAAAAACTGTTTTTT.